The TCR beta chain under discussion was sequenced for a study of cytomegalovirus exposure and HLA in healthy donors. CDR1 and CDR2 (germline): SGDLS, YYNGEE. The CDR3 contains 14 residues. Trimming pared 0 bases from V and 5 bases from J, leaving 8 bases between. PCR employed 60 Vbeta and 13 Jbeta primers. Per the authors' pipeline: About 10 million shared chains were among approximately 87 million unique TCR beta chains counted in a later analysis. The protocol was immunoSEQ multiplex PCR, while the TCRdb copy is restricted to in-frame clones and leaves out a portion. V and J calls plus clone size are reproduced from that table; the DNA served to infer D and trimming. The sample contains a few hundred thousand clones, 65% to 90% of which appear only once. As regards this clone: The antigen is not known.

Broader study findings: An observed cluster of highly shared sequence variants was recorded as a likely sequencing artifact. Analysis performed later showed TCR beta chains linked to HLA being more clonally expanded than equally common others. The listing of 150 to 200 TCR beta chains classed them as cytomegalovirus-associated.

What was sequenced was PBMCs. The receptor comes from a girl between 5 and 17 years old in good health and CMV-seronegative. The chain has TRBV9 and TRBJ1-4; the D gene is possibly TRBD1 (5 bases). CDR3: CASSVGDFNEKLFF. CDR3 bases: TGTGCCAGCAGCGTAGGGGACTTCAATGAAAAACTGTTTTTT.